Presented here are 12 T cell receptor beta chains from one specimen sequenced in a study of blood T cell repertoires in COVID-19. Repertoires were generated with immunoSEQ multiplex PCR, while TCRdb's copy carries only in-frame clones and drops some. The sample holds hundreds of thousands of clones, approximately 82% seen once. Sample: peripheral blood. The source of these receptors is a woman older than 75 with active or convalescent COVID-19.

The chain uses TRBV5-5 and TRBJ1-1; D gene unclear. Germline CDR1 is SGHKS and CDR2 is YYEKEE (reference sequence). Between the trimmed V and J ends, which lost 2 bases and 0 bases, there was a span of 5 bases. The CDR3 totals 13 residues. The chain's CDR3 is CASSFHLNTEAFF. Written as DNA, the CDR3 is TGTGCCAGCAGCTTCCATTTGAACACTGAAGCTTTCTTT.

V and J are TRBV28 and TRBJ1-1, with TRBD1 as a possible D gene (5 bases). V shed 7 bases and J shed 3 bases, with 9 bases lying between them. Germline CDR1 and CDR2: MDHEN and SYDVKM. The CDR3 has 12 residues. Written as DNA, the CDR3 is TGTGCCAGCACCAAAGGGGACACTGAAGCTTTCTTT. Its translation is CASTKGDTEAFF.

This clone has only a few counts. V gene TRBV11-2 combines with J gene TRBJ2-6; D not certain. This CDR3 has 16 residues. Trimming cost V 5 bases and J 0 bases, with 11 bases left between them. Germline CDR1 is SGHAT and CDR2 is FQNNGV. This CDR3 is CASSPLRSSGANVLTF. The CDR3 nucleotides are TGTGCCAGCAGCCCCCTACGGTCCTCTGGGGCCAACGTCCTGACTTTC.

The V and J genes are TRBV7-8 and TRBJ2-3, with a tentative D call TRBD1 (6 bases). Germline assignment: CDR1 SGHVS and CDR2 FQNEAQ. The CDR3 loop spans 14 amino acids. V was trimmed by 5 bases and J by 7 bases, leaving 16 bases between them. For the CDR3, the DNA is TGTGCCAGCAGCCCAAGACAGGATTTACATACGCAGTATTTT. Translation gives CASSPRQDLHTQYF.

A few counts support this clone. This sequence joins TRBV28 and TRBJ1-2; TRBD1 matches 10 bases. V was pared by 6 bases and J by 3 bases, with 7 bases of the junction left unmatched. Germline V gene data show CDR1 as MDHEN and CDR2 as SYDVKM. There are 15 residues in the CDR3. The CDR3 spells CASSYPGTGDYGYTF. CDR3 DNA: TGTGCCAGCAGCTATCCCGGGACAGGGGACTATGGCTACACCTTC.

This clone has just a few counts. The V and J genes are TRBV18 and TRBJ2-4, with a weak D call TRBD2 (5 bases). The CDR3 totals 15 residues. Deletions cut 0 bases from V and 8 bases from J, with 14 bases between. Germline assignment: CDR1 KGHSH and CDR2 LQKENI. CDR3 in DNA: TGTGCCAGCTCACCACCGTCTTCTAGCACAGACATTCAGTACTTC. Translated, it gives CASSPPSSSTDIQYF.

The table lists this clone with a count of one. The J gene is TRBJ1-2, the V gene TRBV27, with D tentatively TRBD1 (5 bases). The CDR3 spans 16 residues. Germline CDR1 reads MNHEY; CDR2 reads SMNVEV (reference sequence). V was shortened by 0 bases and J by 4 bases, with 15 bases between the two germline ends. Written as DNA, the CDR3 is TGTGCCAGCAGTTTATCGGTCCAACCCGGGGGCTATGGCTACACCTTC. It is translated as CASSLSVQPGGYGYTF.

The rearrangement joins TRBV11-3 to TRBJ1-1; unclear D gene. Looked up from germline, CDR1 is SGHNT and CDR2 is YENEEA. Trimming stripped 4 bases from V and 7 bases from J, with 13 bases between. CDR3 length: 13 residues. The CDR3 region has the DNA TGTGCCAGCAGCTCAGGAAGGGAGCATGAAGCTTTCTTT. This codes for CASSSGREHEAFF.

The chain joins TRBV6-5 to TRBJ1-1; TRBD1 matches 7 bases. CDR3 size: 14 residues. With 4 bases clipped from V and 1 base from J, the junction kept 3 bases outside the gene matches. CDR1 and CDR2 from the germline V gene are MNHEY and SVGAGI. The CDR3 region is CASSSGTANTEAFF. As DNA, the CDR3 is TGTGCCAGCAGTTCCGGGACAGCGAACACTGAAGCTTTCTTT.

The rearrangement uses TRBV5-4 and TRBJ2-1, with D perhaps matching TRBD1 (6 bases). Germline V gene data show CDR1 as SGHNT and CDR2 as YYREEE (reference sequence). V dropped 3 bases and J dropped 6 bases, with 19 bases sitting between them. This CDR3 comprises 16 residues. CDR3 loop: CASSSPKLQGRNEQFF. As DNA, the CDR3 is TGTGCCAGCAGCTCGCCCAAGCTACAGGGCCGCAATGAGCAGTTCTTC.

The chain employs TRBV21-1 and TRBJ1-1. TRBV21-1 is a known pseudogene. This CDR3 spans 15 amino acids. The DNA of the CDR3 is TGTGCCAGCAGCTTTCGGGGACTATTAAACACTGAAGCTTTCTTT. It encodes CASSFRGLLNTEAFF.

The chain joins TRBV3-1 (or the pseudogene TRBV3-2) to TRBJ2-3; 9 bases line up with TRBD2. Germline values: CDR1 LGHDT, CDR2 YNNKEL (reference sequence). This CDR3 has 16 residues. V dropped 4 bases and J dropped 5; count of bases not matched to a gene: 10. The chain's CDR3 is CASSPRAGGPLDTQYF. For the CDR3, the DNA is TGTGCCAGCAGCCCACGCGCGGGAGGGCCGCTAGATACGCAGTATTTT.